This T cell receptor beta chain was documented in a study of T cells after posttransplantation cyclophosphamide. General study findings and limits: Donor-recipient repertoire similarity was low at 1-2 months, rising over year one. Tissue-infiltrating T cells from skin or gut overlapped little with blood T cells. Recipient CMV seropositivity and CMV reactivation strongly tracked TRB clonality.

Sequenced by immunoSEQ multiplex PCR; TCRdb stores in-frame clones only, minus some. Counted here are 31,000 or so clones, just over 90% occurring once; the ten biggest clones make up around 0.23%. This CDR3 comprises 13 residues. With 2 bases removed from V and 9 bases from J, the gap between germline ends came to 11 bases. Germline CDR1 reads SGHVS; CDR2 reads FNYEAQ. A remark on this clone: Its antigen is not identified.

The naive gate required viable CD3+CD4+ or CD3+CD8+ cells with CCR7+CD45RA+CD45RO-CD95-CD27+CD28+ phenotype. This related bone marrow graft donor gave peripheral blood on the day of marrow donation. V gene TRBV7-6 combines with J gene TRBJ2-1; D not certain. Material: naive CD4+ T cells sorted from PBMCs. The source is a woman in her sixties or seventies in good health, CMV-negative, and a related stem cell transplant donor. For the CDR3, the DNA is TGTGCCAGCAGCTTACCGAGCGTCCGTGAGCAGTTCTTC. Residues: CASSLPSVREQFF.